One and the same sample provided the 16 T cell receptor beta chains below, sequenced in a study of graft-versus-host responses after intestinal transplantation. The authors processed graft tissue to release intraepithelial and lamina propria lymphocytes. Measured with immunoSEQ multiplex PCR; TCRdb has only the in-frame clones, and not every one. Among 25,000 to 30,000 clones listed, about three quarters were seen once. Source: ileum tissue, taken 98 days after intestinal transplantation. The receptors were sampled from a human patient who received an intestinal transplant, so some T cells may come from the graft donor.

The chain links TRBV9 to TRBJ1-3; D ambiguous. Germline assignment: CDR1 SGDLS and CDR2 YYNGEE. The CDR3 spans 16 residues. V lost 4 bases to trimming and J lost 3 bases, with 17 bases between them. The CDR3 reads CASSLAAGFGGNTIYF. The CDR3 DNA reads TGTGCCAGCAGCCTCGCGGCGGGATTCGGTGGAAACACCATATATTTT.

V gene TRBV5-1 combines with J gene TRBJ1-3, with TRBD1 as a possible D gene (6 bases). Germline V lookup: CDR1 SGHRS, CDR2 YFSETQ. Trimming left V 5 bases short and J 0 bases short, with 12 bases between. This CDR3 is 15 amino acids long. DNA of the CDR3: TGCGCCAGCAGATCCGGACAGTCCTCTGGAAACACCATATATTTT. This encodes CASRSGQSSGNTIYF.

As for this clone: The germline gene is not matched at one end of the junction; a read error may be the cause. The genes are TRBV7-8 and TRBJ1-2; tentatively, D is TRBD1 (5 bases). Germline V gene data show CDR1 as SGHVS and CDR2 as FQNEAQ. CDR3 length: 15 amino acids. The CDR3: CASSSKQGAYGGYIF. The CDR3 DNA sequence: TGTGCCAGCAGCTCTAAGCAGGGAGCTTATGGTGGCTACATCTTC.

This rearrangement joins TRBV5-4 to TRBJ1-6; no clear D. Trimming shortened V by 4 bases and J by 8 bases, and 13 bases separated the two germline ends. CDR1 and CDR2 from the germline V gene are SGHNT and YYREEE (reference sequence). This CDR3 has 14 amino acids. The CDR3 DNA reads as TGTGCCAGCAGCCCGACCTCCTGGGATTCACCCCTCCACTTT. Translated: CASSPTSWDSPLHF. The variable domain in full, with the rest retrieved from reference TRBV5-4 and TRBJ1-6, is ETGVTQSPTHLIKTRGQQVTLRCSSQSGHNTVSWYQQALGQGPQFIFQYYREEENGRGNFPPRFSGLQFPNYSSELNVNALELDDSALYLCASSPTSWDSPLHFGNGTRLTVT.

This clone has only a few counts. V usage is TRBV19 and J usage is TRBJ1-2; 7 nucleotides match TRBD1. Per germline, CDR1 LNHDA and CDR2 SQIVND (reference sequence). V shed 1 base, J shed 1 base, and the junction held 3 bases outside the gene matches. The CDR3 length is 15 residues. The chain's CDR3 is CASSIGDRVNYGYTF. The CDR3 DNA is TGTGCCAGTAGTATAGGGGACAGAGTTAACTATGGCTACACCTTC.

V and J are TRBV30 and TRBJ1-2; tentatively, D is TRBD1 (5 bases). CDR3 length: 14 residues. Germline-derived CDR1 and CDR2 are GTSNPN and SVGIG (reference sequence). V lost 0 bases and J lost 5, with 13 bases in between. This chain's CDR3 is CAWSVYGRDYGYTF. The CDR3 DNA is TGTGCCTGGAGTGTTTACGGCAGGGATTATGGCTACACCTTC.

J is TRBJ1-2 and V is TRBV5-1; D is unresolved. Germline CDR1 SGHRS, CDR2 YFSETQ. Trimming removed 1 base at V and 3 bases at J, with 7 bases between. CDR3 length: 13 residues. CDR3: CASSLKADYGYTF. In DNA form, the CDR3 reads TGCGCCAGCAGCTTGAAGGCGGACTATGGCTACACCTTC.

This clone was picked up a small number of times. The chain has TRBV7-9 and TRBJ1-5; D ambiguous. This CDR3 comprises 16 residues. The V end was cut by 1 base, the J end by 4 bases, with 14 bases between. Per germline, CDR1 SEHNR and CDR2 FQNEAQ (reference sequence). CDR3 region: CASSLVALEENQPQHF. The CDR3 DNA is TGTGCCAGCAGCTTAGTCGCCTTGGAGGAGAATCAGCCCCAGCATTTT. Variable domain in full (rest from reference TRBV7-9 and TRBJ1-5): DTGVSQNPRHKITKRGQNVTFRCDPISEHNRLYWYRQTLGQGPEFLTYFQNEAQLEKSRLLSDRFSAERPKGSFSTLEIQRTEQGDSAMYLCASSLVALEENQPQHFGDGTRLSIL.

The chain carries TRBV10-3 and TRBJ1-2; 10 nucleotides match TRBD1. The CDR3 totals 14 residues. CDR1 ENHRY and CDR2 SYGVKD come from the germline V gene. The J segment lost 4 bases and the V segment lost 6 bases, leaving 5 bases of the junction unmatched. The CDR3 sequence is CAIRADRGVYGYTF. In DNA form, the CDR3 reads TGTGCCATCAGGGCGGACAGGGGGGTCTATGGCTACACCTTC.

The rearrangement links TRBV19 to TRBJ2-5; 9 bases align to TRBD2. The V gene end was trimmed by 5 bases and the J gene end by 3 bases; junction bases not matched to a gene: 7. Germline V CDR1 and CDR2: LNHDA, SQIVND (reference sequence). This CDR3 is built from 15 residues. The CDR3 DNA is TGTGCCAGTAGTCCGAGCGGGGGGATAAAAGAGACCCAGTACTTC. This gives the protein CASSPSGGIKETQYF.

Here the CDR3 reads CASSPTGGGYNEQFF. DNA of the CDR3: TGTGCCAGCAGCCCAACAGGTGGGGGCTACAATGAGCAGTTCTTC. The chain carries TRBV9 and TRBJ2-1; D tentatively reads TRBD1 or TRBD2 (5 bases each). V lost 4 bases to trimming and J lost 3 bases, with 14 bases between them. CDR1 is SGDLS and CDR2 is YYNGEE in the germline V gene. The CDR3 runs to 15 residues.

The CDR3 DNA reads TGTGCCAGCAGAAGAAATTCTCGACGGAGGAATTCACCCCTCCACTTT. This sequence encodes CASRRNSRRRNSPLHF. The chain is built from TRBV2 and TRBJ1-6; D call uncertain. Germline CDR1 reads SNHLY; CDR2 reads FYNNEI. V was shortened by 6 bases and J by 7 bases, with 19 bases between the two germline ends. The CDR3 is 16 amino acids.

The chain uses TRBV11-2 and TRBJ2-3; 11 bases match TRBD2. The CDR3 extends over 17 amino acids. V gave up 5 bases and J gave up 1 base; unmatched junction bases: 8. The V gene's germline CDR1 is SGHAT and CDR2 FQNNGV. Here the CDR3 reads CASSGLAGGLGTDTQYF. In DNA, the CDR3 is TGTGCCAGCAGCGGGCTAGCGGGGGGCCTCGGCACAGATACGCAGTATTTT.

The CDR3 nucleotides read TGTGCCAGCAGTCAGACAGGCACTGGGGCCAACGTCCTGACTTTC. Its protein is CASSQTGTGANVLTF. The rearrangement joins TRBV2 to TRBJ2-6, with D possibly matching TRBD1 (6 bases). Germline V CDR1 and CDR2: SNHLY, FYNNEI. This CDR3 contains 15 residues. V lost 5 bases and J 2 bases, leaving 10 bases between the germline ends.

V and J are TRBV7-9 and TRBJ1-1, with no clear D. Germline V lookup: CDR1 SEHNR, CDR2 FQNEAQ (reference sequence). Trimming removed 5 bases at V and 1 base at J, with 8 bases between. CDR3 length: 13 amino acids. CDR3 sequence: CASSRSGNTEAFF. CDR3 DNA: TGTGCCAGCAGCAGGAGCGGGAACACTGAAGCTTTCTTT.

CDR3 nucleotides: TGCGCCAGCAGCCAAGATCGGACAAATGAAGCTTTCTTT. It specifies CASSQDRTNEAFF. The rearrangement links TRBV4-1 to TRBJ1-1; possible D gene TRBD1, 5 bases. The germline gives CDR1 MGHRA, CDR2 YSYEKL. CDR3 size: 13 residues. The germline V and J ends were trimmed by 0 bases and 7 bases, with 9 bases remaining between them.